Shown below are 32 T cell receptor beta chains from a single sample sequenced in a study of T cell repertoires in cytomegalovirus infection. TCRdb reprocessed the reads with MiXCR, giving one entry per CDR3 protein. Of 560,000 or so distinct CDR3 sequences in the sample, 16% were seen once. Sequences were obtained from CD8+ T cells from PBMCs. These receptors all come from a human donor in good health (CMV status not recorded). Some clones in this sample may be carry-over from other donors' samples.

Only a few counts were recorded for this clonotype. This chain links TRBV6-5 with TRBJ2-7; D is ambiguous. The germline CDR1 and CDR2 sequences are MNHEY and SVGAGI. V was trimmed by 6 bases and J by 4 bases, leaving 16 bases between them. The CDR3 runs to 14 residues. The CDR3 coding sequence is TGTGCCAGCAGAATCAAGGATTCGGTGTACGAGCAGTACTTC. This codes for CASRIKDSVYEQYF.

The rearrangement links TRBV20-1 to TRBJ2-2; the D gene is possibly TRBD1 (8 bases). This CDR3 region has 13 residues. Per germline, CDR1 DFQATT and CDR2 SNEGSKA (reference sequence). V dropped 8 bases and J dropped 3 bases, with 13 bases sitting between them. The CDR3 bases are TGCAGTTACACAGGGGGGGACACCGGGGAGCTGTTTTTT. It codes for CSYTGGDTGELFF.

This clonotype was observed at least ten times. The rearrangement joins TRBV7-8 to TRBJ1-6, with 7 bases identical to TRBD1. Germline V gene data show CDR1 as SGHVS and CDR2 as FQNEAQ. The CDR3 is 14 residues long. Trimming removed 3 bases from V and 7 bases from J; junction bases left unmatched: 3. In DNA, the CDR3 is TGTGCCAGCAGCTTGGACAGGACCAATTCACCCCTCCACTTT. It yields the protein CASSLDRTNSPLHF.

The chain combines TRBV2 with TRBJ1-1; the D gene is possibly TRBD1 (5 bases). The CDR3 is 15 residues long. Deletions cut 2 bases from V and 6 bases from J, with 16 bases between. CDR1 is SNHLY, CDR2 FYNNEI, per germline. The CDR3 DNA sequence: TGTGCCAGCAGTGAACAGGGACCGGGGGTCCCTGAAGCTTTCTTT. This sequence encodes CASSEQGPGVPEAFF.

This chain uses TRBV14 with TRBJ2-7; 7 nucleotides match TRBD1. The CDR3 loop spans 15 amino acids. With 4 bases clipped from V and 0 bases from J, the junction kept 6 bases outside the gene matches. In germline, CDR1 is SGHDN, CDR2 FVKESK. The DNA of the CDR3 is TGTGCCAGCAGCCCCGCCCCAGGGGGCTCCTACGAGCAGTACTTC. Its translation: CASSPAPGGSYEQYF.

V gene TRBV11-3 combines with J gene TRBJ2-3; D remains ambiguous. This CDR3 comprises 15 residues. Germline assignment: CDR1 SGHNT and CDR2 YENEEA. Trimming left V 5 bases short and J 2 bases short, with 14 bases between. As DNA, the CDR3 is TGTGCCAGCAGCCCCCGAAGTGGCTACACAGATACGCAGTATTTT. Its translation: CASSPRSGYTDTQYF.

The chain recombines TRBV28 with TRBJ1-1; weak D call: TRBD1 (5 bases). Germline lookup yields CDR1 MDHEN and CDR2 SYDVKM. Deletions cut 7 bases from V and 12 bases from J, with 24 bases between. This CDR3 has 14 residues. The CDR3 sequence: CASTSRRGAGETFF. DNA for the CDR3: TGTGCCAGCACCTCACGTCGAGGGGCCGGGGAGACTTTCTTT.

The chain links TRBV7-9 to TRBJ2-7; no firm D call. Trimming stripped 1 base from V and 3 bases from J, with 13 bases between. This CDR3 has 15 amino acids. Per germline, CDR1 SEHNR and CDR2 FQNEAQ (reference sequence). This chain's CDR3 is CASSLGGVAYYEQYF. CDR3 bases: TGTGCCAGCAGCTTAGGAGGCGTCGCCTACTACGAGCAGTACTTC. The variable domain in full, with the rest retrieved from reference TRBV7-9 and TRBJ2-7, is DTGVSQNPRHKITKRGQNVTFRCDPISEHNRLYWYRQTLGQGPEFLTYFQNEAQLEKSRLLSDRFSAERPKGSFSTLEIQRTEQGDSAMYLCASSLGGVAYYEQYFGPGTRLTVT.

There are many counts of this clonotype. V usage is TRBV7-9 and J usage is TRBJ1-1; possible D gene TRBD1, 6 bases. This CDR3 comprises 16 residues. Germline V gene lookup returns CDR1 SEHNR and CDR2 FQNEAQ (reference sequence). The V end was cut by 5 bases, the J end by 6 bases, with 22 bases between. CDR3 sequence reads: CASSPQQGPLNAEAFF. Here the CDR3 DNA reads TGTGCCAGCAGCCCCCAACAGGGCCCCTTGAATGCTGAAGCTTTCTTT.

The rearrangement uses TRBV5-1 and TRBJ1-2; 7 bases map to TRBD1. With V trimmed by 7 bases and J by 8 bases, 11 bases remained unmatched. The CDR3 runs to 13 residues. CDR1 is SGHRS and CDR2 is YFSETQ in the germline V gene. The DNA of the CDR3 is TGCGCCAGCTTCTTCGAGAGGGGGCAAGGCTACACCTTC. Protein: CASFFERGQGYTF.

This clonotype appeared many times. The rearrangement joins TRBV7-9 to TRBJ2-7, with D possibly TRBD2 on 6 matching bases. Looked up from germline, CDR1 is SEHNR and CDR2 is FQNEAQ (reference sequence). Trimming removed 2 bases at V and 3 bases at J, with 14 bases between. The CDR3 totals 15 residues. This CDR3 is CASSLTSGSLYEQYF. The CDR3, as DNA: TGTGCCAGCAGCTTAACGTCCGGGAGTCTCTACGAGCAGTACTTC.

This clonotype was detected only once. The junction departs from germline at one end; a sequencing error may be responsible. The chain employs TRBV11-2 and TRBJ1-2, with unresolved D. The CDR3 runs to 14 residues. Germline assignment: CDR1 SGHAT and CDR2 FQNNGV. CDR3 protein: CASSASGTGDGYNF. As DNA, the CDR3 is TGTGCCAGCAGCGCGTCCGGCACTGGTGATGGCTACAACTTC.

V usage is TRBV6-5 and J usage is TRBJ1-6, with D possibly matching TRBD1 (5 bases). The length of the CDR3 is 15 residues. Looked up from germline, CDR1 is MNHEY and CDR2 is SVGAGI. V was cut by 6 bases and J by 6 bases, with 15 bases left in between. CDR3 in amino acids: CASRNLGEGNSPLHF. The CDR3 DNA is TGTGCCAGCAGGAATCTGGGGGAGGGTAATTCACCCCTCCACTTT.

The chain employs TRBV15 and TRBJ2-1; the match to TRBD2 covers 11 bases. There are 15 residues in the CDR3. The germline V gene has CDR1 LNHNV and CDR2 YYDKDF (reference sequence). V was pared by 5 bases and J by 5 bases, with 5 bases of the junction left unmatched. In DNA form, the CDR3 reads TGTGCCACCAGCCTTTCGACTAGCGGGAACAATGAGCAGTTCTTC. Translation gives CATSLSTSGNNEQFF.

Ten or more counts support this clonotype. This rearrangement joins TRBV7-9 to TRBJ1-2; the match to TRBD1 covers 9 bases. Trimming at V came to 3 bases and at J to 2 bases, leaving 10 bases not matched to a gene. Germline V CDR1 and CDR2: SEHNR, FQNEAQ (reference sequence). The CDR3 sequence is 17 residues long. The CDR3 loop reads CASSLGLRDRENYGYTF. The CDR3 region has the DNA TGTGCCAGCAGCTTGGGCCTCCGGGACAGGGAGAACTATGGCTACACCTTC.

This clonotype showed up many times. This chain links TRBV6-1 with TRBJ1-5, with D perhaps matching TRBD1 (5 bases). The V and J ends lost 6 bases and 6 bases respectively, with 27 bases between them. CDR3 size: 18 residues. The germline gives CDR1 MNHNS, CDR2 SASEGT. CDR3 DNA sequence: TGTGCCAGCAGCCCTACGGACATCTTATCAATATTTGGTCAGCCCCAGCATTTT. Translating gives CASSPTDILSIFGQPQHF.

Regarding this clonotype: Germline and junction disagree at one end, which may indicate a read error. The J gene is TRBJ1-5, the V gene TRBV5-4, with D possibly TRBD1 on 6 matching bases. CDR3 size: 13 residues. Per the germline V gene, CDR1 is SGHNT and CDR2 is YYREEE (reference sequence). CDR3 residues: CASSFLYREAQRF. DNA for the CDR3: TGTGCCAGCAGCTTTCTTTACAGGGAGGCCCAGCGTTTT.

In its sample, this clonotype was seen many times. This CDR3 is missing its conserved last phenylalanine or tryptophan, likely due to a read error. The limits of the CDR3 on the DNA are not certain, so only TCRdb's listed CDR3 is given. The V call is TRBV7-9, the J call TRBJ2-1. Germline CDR1 and CDR2: SEHNR and FQNEAQ (reference sequence). With termini counted, the CDR3 has 10 amino acids. This CDR3 is CASSQDVVVV.

Here the CDR3 reads CATSDYSNEQFF. In DNA, the CDR3 is TGTGCCACCAGTGATTACTCTAATGAGCAGTTCTTC. The chain is built from TRBV24-1 and TRBJ2-1, with D uncertain. This CDR3 has 12 amino acids. V shed 2 bases and J shed 7 bases, with 5 bases lying between them. Germline loops: CDR1 KGHDR, CDR2 SFDVKD.

The V and J genes are TRBV13 and TRBJ1-2, with D unclear. Trimming took off 5 bases at V and 0 bases at J, with 16 bases between the two ends. The CDR3 sequence is 16 residues long. Germline V gives CDR1 PRHDT, CDR2 FYEKMQ (reference sequence). This chain's CDR3 is CASSPGVAPPNYGYTF. In DNA form, the CDR3 reads TGTGCCAGCAGCCCTGGGGTGGCACCCCCTAACTATGGCTACACCTTC.

In its sample, this clonotype was seen many times. The rearrangement links TRBV7-2 to TRBJ1-1; unclear D gene. CDR3 length: 13 residues. Trimming pared 1 base from V and 6 bases from J, leaving 9 bases between. CDR1 and CDR2 from the germline V gene are SGHTA and FQGNSA. The CDR3 bases are TGTGCCAGCAGCTTAGTCACGGCAGCTGAAGCTTTCTTT. It is translated as CASSLVTAAEAFF.

The rearrangement joins TRBV3-1 to TRBJ2-7; TRBD2 matches at 7 bases. Germline V gene sequence: CDR1 LGHDT, CDR2 YNNKEL (reference sequence). V dropped 0 bases and J dropped 7; count of bases not matched to a gene: 9. The CDR3 runs to 15 residues. This CDR3 reads CASSQERGLSLEQYF. The CDR3 DNA sequence: TGTGCCAGCAGCCAAGAAAGGGGACTAAGCTTGGAGCAGTACTTC.

In regard to this clonotype: One base away lies a much larger clone, so this may be a sequencing read error. The V gene is TRBV27, the J gene TRBJ2-5; no definite D call. Germline V gene data show CDR1 as MNHEY and CDR2 as SMNVEV (reference sequence). The CDR3 has 14 residues. The V gene lost 5 bases and the J gene lost 2 bases, with 12 bases spanning the gap. This CDR3 reads CASSVRQAQETQYF. CDR3 bases: TGTGCCAGCAGTGTAAGGCAGGCTCAAGAGACCCAGTACTTC.

This clonotype was counted many times. This chain links TRBV12-3 or TRBV12-4 with TRBJ1-1; no definite D call. CDR3 length: 17 amino acids. Trimming shortened V by 6 bases and J by 1 base, and 21 bases separated the two germline ends. The CDR3 is CASSPLWFPGWNTEAFF. The DNA for the CDR3 is TGTGCCAGCAGCCCACTTTGGTTCCCGGGATGGAACACTGAAGCTTTCTTT.

This clonotype showed up just a few times. The chain employs TRBV28 and TRBJ1-3; D is ambiguous. V dropped 3 bases and J dropped 4 bases, with 7 bases sitting between them. CDR3 length: 13 residues. Germline V lookup: CDR1 MDHEN, CDR2 SYDVKM. CDR3 DNA: TGTGCCAGCAGTTTGAAGAACGGAAACACCATATATTTT. Its protein is CASSLKNGNTIYF. The full variable domain, rest sourced from reference TRBV28 and TRBJ1-3, is DVKVTQSSRYLVKRTGEKVFLECVQDMDHENMFWYRQDPGLGLRLIYFSYDVKMKEKGDIPEGYSVSREKKERFSLILESASTNQTSMYLCASSLKNGNTIYFGEGSWLTVV.

The chain is built from TRBV7-8 and TRBJ1-4; 11 bases agree with TRBD1. V was pared by 3 bases and J by 4 bases, with 4 bases of the junction left unmatched. This CDR3 has 16 amino acids. The germline CDR1 and CDR2 sequences are SGHVS and FQNEAQ. The CDR3: CASSFRTGGGNEKLFF. The CDR3, as DNA: TGTGCCAGCAGCTTCCGGACAGGGGGCGGTAATGAAAAACTGTTTTTT.

The chain combines TRBV5-1 with TRBJ2-3; TRBD1 matches 10 bases. The CDR3 runs to 16 residues. In germline, CDR1 is SGHRS, CDR2 YFSETQ. The ends lost 4 bases at V and 3 bases at J; junction bases unmatched: 8. The chain's CDR3 is CASSGPGQGTTDTQYF. CDR3 bases: TGCGCCAGCAGCGGACCGGGACAGGGGACAACAGATACGCAGTATTTT.

On this clonotype: This may arise from a read error, as a much more abundant clone is one base away. This chain connects TRBV12-5 to TRBJ2-7; D gene uncertain. The length of the CDR3 is 15 residues. The germline V gene encodes CDR1 LGHNT and CDR2 FRNRAP. Here the CDR3 reads CASGFAPSHLYEPYF. The CDR3 DNA follows: TGTGCTAGTGGTTTCGCCCCGTCCCACCTCTACGAGCCGTACTTC.

The chain carries TRBV29-1 and TRBJ2-7; maybe TRBD1 (6 bases). Germline loops: CDR1 SQVTM, CDR2 ANQGSEA. The ends were cut back, 4 bases at V and 4 bases at J, with 14 bases in the middle. This CDR3 comprises 13 residues. Written as DNA, the CDR3 is TGCAGCGTTGTCTCACAGGGCCATTACGAGCAGTACTTC. This encodes CSVVSQGHYEQYF.

This clonotype was observed at least ten times. CDR3 nucleotide sequence: TGTGCCAGCAGTTTATATTCCCCCTCGACTAGCGGGCCTTCCTACAATGAGCAGTTCTTC. Translated, it gives CASSLYSPSTSGPSYNEQFF. J is TRBJ2-1 and V is TRBV27, with 10 bases lining up with TRBD2. The V gene end was trimmed by 1 base and the J gene end by 1 base; junction bases not matched to a gene: 13. The CDR3 runs to 20 residues. CDR1 MNHEY and CDR2 SMNVEV come from the germline V gene (reference sequence).

This clonotype occurred many times. V gene TRBV7-9 combines with J gene TRBJ2-1, with TRBD2 matching over 8 bases. The V gene end was trimmed by 4 bases and the J gene end by 4 bases; junction bases not matched to a gene: 6. CDR1 is SEHNR and CDR2 is FQNEAQ in the germline V gene (reference sequence). This CDR3 comprises 15 residues. CDR3 DNA: TGTGCCAGCAGCTCGCGGGGGGACCATTACAATGAGCAGTTCTTC. Residues: CASSSRGDHYNEQFF.

This rearrangement joins TRBV5-4 to TRBJ2-7; D not resolved. V was pared by 3 bases and J by 3 bases, with 10 bases between. The germline V gene encodes CDR1 SGHNT and CDR2 YYREEE (reference sequence). CDR3 size: 13 residues. In DNA, the CDR3 is TGTGCCAGCAGCTCTCCGTTGAACTACGAGCAGTACTTC. This encodes CASSSPLNYEQYF.